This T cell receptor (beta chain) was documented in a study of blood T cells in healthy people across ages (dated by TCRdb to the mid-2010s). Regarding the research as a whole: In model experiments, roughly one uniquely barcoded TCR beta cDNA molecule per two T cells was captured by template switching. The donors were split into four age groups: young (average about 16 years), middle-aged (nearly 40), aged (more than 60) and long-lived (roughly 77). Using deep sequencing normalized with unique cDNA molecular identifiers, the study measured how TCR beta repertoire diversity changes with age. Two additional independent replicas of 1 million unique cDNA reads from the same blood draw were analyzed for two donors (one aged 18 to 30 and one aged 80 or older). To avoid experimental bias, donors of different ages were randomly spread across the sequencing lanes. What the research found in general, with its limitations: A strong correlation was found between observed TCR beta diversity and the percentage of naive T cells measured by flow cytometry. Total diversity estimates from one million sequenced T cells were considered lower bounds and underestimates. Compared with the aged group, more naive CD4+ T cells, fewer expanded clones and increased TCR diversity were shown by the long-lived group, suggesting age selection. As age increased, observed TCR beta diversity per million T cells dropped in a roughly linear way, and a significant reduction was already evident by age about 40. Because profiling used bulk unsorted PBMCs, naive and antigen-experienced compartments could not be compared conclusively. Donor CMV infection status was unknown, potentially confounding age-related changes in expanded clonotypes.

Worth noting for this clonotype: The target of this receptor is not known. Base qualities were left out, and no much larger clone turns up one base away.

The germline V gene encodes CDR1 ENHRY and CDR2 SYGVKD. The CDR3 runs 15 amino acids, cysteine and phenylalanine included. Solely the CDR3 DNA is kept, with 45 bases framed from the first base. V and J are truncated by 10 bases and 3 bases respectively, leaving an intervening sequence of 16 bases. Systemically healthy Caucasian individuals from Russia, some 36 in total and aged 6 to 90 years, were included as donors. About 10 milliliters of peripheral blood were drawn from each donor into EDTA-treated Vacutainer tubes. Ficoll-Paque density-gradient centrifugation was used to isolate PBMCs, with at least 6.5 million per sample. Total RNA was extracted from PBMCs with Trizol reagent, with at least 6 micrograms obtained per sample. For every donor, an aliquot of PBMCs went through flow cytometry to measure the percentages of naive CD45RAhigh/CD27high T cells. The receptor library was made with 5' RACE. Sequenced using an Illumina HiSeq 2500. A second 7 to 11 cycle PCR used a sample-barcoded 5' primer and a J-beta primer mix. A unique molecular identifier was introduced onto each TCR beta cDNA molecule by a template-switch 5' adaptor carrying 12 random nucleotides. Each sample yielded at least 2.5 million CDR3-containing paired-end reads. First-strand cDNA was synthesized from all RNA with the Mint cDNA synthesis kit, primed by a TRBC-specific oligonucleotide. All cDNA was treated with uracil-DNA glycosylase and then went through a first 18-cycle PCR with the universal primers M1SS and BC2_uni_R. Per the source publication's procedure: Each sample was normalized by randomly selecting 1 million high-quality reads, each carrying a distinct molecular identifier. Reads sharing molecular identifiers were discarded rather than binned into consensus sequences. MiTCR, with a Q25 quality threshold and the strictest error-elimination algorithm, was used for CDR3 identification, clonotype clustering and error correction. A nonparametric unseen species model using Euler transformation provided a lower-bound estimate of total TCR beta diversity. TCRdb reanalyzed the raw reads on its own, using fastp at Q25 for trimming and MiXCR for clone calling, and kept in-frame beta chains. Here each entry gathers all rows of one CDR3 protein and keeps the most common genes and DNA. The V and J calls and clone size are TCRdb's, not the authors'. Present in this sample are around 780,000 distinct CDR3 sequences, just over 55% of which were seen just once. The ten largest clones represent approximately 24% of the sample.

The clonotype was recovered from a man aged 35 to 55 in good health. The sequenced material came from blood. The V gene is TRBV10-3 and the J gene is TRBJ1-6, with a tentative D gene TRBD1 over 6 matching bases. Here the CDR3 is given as CATTTGGDYNSPLHF. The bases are TGTGCCACCACGACAGGAGGGGACTATAATTCACCCCTCCACTTT.